This TCR beta chain came from a study of CXCR3-negative and CXCR3-positive naive CD8 T cells (dated by TCRdb to between 2018 and 2020). For context, the study as a whole: Around 140 million TRB reads were obtained in total, roughly 1.5 +/- 0.3 million reads per library. Diversity and physicochemical repertoire analyses covered some ten donors pooled from two independent experiments. Naive subsets from about five donors and memory cells from 3 donors were included in the TRBV-TRBJ cluster analysis. What the study reported, not specific to this receptor: Both naive subsets had comparably high repertoire diversity, while memory CD8+ T cells had much lower repertoire diversity. TRB CDR3s from CXCR3-positive naive cells showed higher hydrophobicity (lower Kidera factor 4), lower energy, and higher strength and volume indices than CXCR3-negative naive cells. TRBV-TRBJ usage was similar between naive CXCR3-negative and CXCR3-positive cells from the same donor, while memory cells showed distinct patterns. Freshly isolated PBMCs were used for most assays because CXCR3 expression partially decreased after cryopreservation. Surface CD5, linked to self-reactivity in mice, was comparable between naive subsets; TCR interaction strength was therefore also inferred from TRB CDR3 physicochemical properties.

With respect to this clonotype: Its specific antigen is unknown.

The CDR3 runs 15 residues from the cysteine to the phenylalanine. No nucleotide data were recorded. CDR1 and CDR2 are read off the germline V gene (reference sequence) as MNHEY and SMNVEV. TCRdb records NextSeq 550 as the sequencer. The Human TCR Profiling Kit (MiLaboratory) was used to prepare UMI-labeled 5' RACE TRB cDNA libraries. The full amount of extracted RNA was used for cDNA synthesis, and the full amount of resulting cDNA was used for PCR amplification. Libraries were prepared in parallel with an identical number of PCR cycles. The original methods were these. About 50,000 +/- 9,200 unique UMI-labeled TRB cDNA molecules per library were extracted with MIGEC and MiXCR, with at least two reads per UMI required. On average, each library contained approximately 40,000 +/- 10,000 functional in-frame TRB CDR3 nucleotide clonotypes without stop codons. After each sample was downsampled to 5000 UMI-labeled TRB molecules, VDJtools was used to calculate diversity metrics such as normalized Shannon-Wiener and Chao1. VDJtools was used to calculate clonotype-size-weighted physicochemical properties of the central five CDR3 residues, namely interaction energy, strength, volume and Kidera factor 4. TCRdb reprocessed the reads and lists each CDR3 protein sequence as a single entry, with no DNA. The V and J calls here are based on TCRdb, not the publication. This sample's clone table shows some 48,000 distinct CDR3 sequences. The top ten constitute roughly 2.3% of the sample.

For every CD8+ T cell subset, approximately 330,000 cells were flow-sorted straight into RLT lysis buffer, and each subset was sorted in triplicate. To keep memory contaminants out, a stringent definition of naive CD8+ T cells was applied: CD45RO-CCR7+CD27+CD95-. Peripheral blood mononuclear cells were isolated from buffy coats using standard density gradient centrifugation. Naive CXCR3-negative and CXCR3-positive CD8+ T cells were flow-sorted on a FACSAria III. Total RNA was extracted from sorted cells with an RNeasy Mini Kit. Sequenced input: naive CXCR3- CD8+ T cells from blood. The cell subset or site tag for this specimen amounts to: CD45RO-CCR7+CD27+CD95- naive CD8+ T cells lacking CXCR3 (TNR3-). This receptor was taken from a human donor in good health. Some clones in this sample may be carry-over from other donors' samples. The chain was built from TRBV27 and TRBJ2-7; lacking DNA, the TRBD2 call made by TCRdb goes unchecked. CDR3 reads: CASSLGLPSYYEQYF.